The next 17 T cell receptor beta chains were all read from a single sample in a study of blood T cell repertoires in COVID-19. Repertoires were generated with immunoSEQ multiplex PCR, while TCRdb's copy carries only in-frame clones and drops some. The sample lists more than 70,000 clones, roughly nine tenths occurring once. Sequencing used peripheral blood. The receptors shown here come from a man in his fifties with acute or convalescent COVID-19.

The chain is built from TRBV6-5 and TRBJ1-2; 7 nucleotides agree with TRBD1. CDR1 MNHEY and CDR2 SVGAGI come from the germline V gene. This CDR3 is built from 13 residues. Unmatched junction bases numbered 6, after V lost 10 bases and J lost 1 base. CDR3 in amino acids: CATKTGSNYGYTF. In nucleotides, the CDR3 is TGTGCCACCAAGACAGGGAGTAACTATGGCTACACCTTC.

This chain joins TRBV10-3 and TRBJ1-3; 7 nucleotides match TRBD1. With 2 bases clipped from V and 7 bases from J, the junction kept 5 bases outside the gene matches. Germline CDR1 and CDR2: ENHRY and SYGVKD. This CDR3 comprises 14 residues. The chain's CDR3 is CAISEGQGVNTIYF. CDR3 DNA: TGTGCCATCAGTGAGGGGCAGGGGGTCAACACCATATATTTT.

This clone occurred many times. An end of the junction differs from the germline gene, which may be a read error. The CDR3 bases are TGTGCTAGCAGCCGAACGGGACAGGGGCGGGGAGAGACCCAGTACTTC. This codes for CASSRTGQGRGETQYF. V gene TRBV7-7 combines with J gene TRBJ2-5; 10 bases match TRBD1. Germline V gene sequence: CDR1 SSHAT, CDR2 FNYEAQ (reference sequence). There are 16 residues in the CDR3.

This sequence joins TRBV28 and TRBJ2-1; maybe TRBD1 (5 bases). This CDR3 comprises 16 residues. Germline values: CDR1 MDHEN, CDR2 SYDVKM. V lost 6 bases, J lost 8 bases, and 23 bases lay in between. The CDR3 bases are TGTGCCAGCAGGATAAGGGGCAGTACCTTTATCGATGAGCAGTTCTTC. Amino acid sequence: CASRIRGSTFIDEQFF.

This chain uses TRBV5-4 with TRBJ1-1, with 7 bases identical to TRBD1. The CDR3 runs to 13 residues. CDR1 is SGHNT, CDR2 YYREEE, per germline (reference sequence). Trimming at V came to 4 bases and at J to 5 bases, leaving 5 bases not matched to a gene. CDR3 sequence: CASSRQGVTEAFF. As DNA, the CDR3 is TGTGCCAGCAGCCGGCAGGGGGTAACTGAAGCTTTCTTT.

CDR3 nucleotides: TGTGCCAGCAGTTTGGGACTAGACGCTTACGAGCAGTACTTC. Protein sequence: CASSLGLDAYEQYF. The gene calls are TRBV27 and TRBJ2-7, with 8 nucleotides matching TRBD2. This CDR3 comprises 14 residues. From germline, CDR1 is MNHEY and CDR2 SMNVEV (reference sequence). The trim removed 3 bases at V and 4 bases at J, leaving 5 bases unmatched.

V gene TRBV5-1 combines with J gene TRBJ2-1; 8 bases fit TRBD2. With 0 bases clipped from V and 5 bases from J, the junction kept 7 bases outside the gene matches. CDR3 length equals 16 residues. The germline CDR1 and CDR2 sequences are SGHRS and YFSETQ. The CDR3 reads CASSLAGAGGDNEQFF. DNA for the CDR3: TGCGCCAGCAGCTTGGCCGGGGCGGGAGGAGACAATGAGCAGTTCTTC.

The CDR3 region is CASSAQGQATEAFF. CDR3 DNA sequence: TGTGCCAGCAGTGCCCAGGGACAGGCAACTGAAGCTTTCTTT. The genes are TRBV25-1 and TRBJ1-1; 8 bases match TRBD1. This CDR3 is 14 amino acids long. Per germline, CDR1 MGHDK and CDR2 SYGVNS. J gave up 5 bases and V 4 bases, and 6 bases lay outside the gene matches.

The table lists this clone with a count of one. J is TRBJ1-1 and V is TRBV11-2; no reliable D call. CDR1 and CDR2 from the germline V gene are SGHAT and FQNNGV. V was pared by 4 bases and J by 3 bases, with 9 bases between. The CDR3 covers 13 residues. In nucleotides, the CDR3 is TGTGCCAGCAGCTCTCCCCGGGACACTGAAGCTTTCTTT. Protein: CASSSPRDTEAFF. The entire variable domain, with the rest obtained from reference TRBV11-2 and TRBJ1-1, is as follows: EAGVAQSPRYKIIEKRQSVAFWCNPISGHATLYWYQQILGQGPKLLIQFQNNGVVDDSQLPKDRFSAERLKGVDSTLKIQPAKLEDSAVYLCASSSPRDTEAFFGQGTRLTVV.

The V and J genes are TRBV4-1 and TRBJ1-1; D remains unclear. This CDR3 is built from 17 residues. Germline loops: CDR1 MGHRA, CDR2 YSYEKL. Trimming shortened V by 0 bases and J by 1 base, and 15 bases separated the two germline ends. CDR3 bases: TGCGCCAGCAGCCAAGATGGAGGTCGGGCGGGGAACACTGAAGCTTTCTTT. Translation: CASSQDGGRAGNTEAFF.

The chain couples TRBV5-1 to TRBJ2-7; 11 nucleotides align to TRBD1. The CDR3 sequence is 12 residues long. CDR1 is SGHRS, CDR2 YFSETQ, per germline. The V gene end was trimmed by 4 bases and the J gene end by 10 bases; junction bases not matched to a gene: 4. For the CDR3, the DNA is TGCGCCAGCAGCCGGGACAGGGGGTTTCAGTACTTC. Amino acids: CASSRDRGFQYF. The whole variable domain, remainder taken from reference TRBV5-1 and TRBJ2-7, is KAGVTQTPRYLIKTRGQQVTLSCSPISGHRSVSWYQQTPGQGLQFLFEYFSETQRNKGNFPGRFSGRQFSNSRSEMNVSTLELGDSALYLCASSRDRGFQYFGPGTRLTVT.

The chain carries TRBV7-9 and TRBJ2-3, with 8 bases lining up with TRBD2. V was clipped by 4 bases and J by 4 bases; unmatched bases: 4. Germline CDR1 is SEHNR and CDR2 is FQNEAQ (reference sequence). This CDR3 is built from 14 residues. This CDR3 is CASSSWTSPDTQYF. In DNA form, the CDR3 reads TGTGCCAGCAGCTCATGGACTAGCCCAGATACGCAGTATTTT. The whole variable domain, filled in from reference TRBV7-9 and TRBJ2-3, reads DTGVSQNPRHKITKRGQNVTFRCDPISEHNRLYWYRQTLGQGPEFLTYFQNEAQLEKSRLLSDRFSAERPKGSFSTLEIQRTEQGDSAMYLCASSSWTSPDTQYFGPGTRLTVL.

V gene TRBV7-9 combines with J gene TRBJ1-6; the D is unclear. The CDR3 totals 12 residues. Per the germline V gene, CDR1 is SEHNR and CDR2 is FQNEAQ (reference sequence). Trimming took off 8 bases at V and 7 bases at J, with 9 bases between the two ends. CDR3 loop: CASRSENSPLHF. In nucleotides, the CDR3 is TGTGCCAGCCGTTCCGAGAATTCACCCCTCCACTTT.

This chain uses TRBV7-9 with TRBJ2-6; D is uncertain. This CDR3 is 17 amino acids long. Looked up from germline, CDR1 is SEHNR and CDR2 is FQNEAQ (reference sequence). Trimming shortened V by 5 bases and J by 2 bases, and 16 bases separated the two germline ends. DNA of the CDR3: TGTGCCAGCAGCGTCCTCCCGCATGGCACTGGGGCCAACGTCCTGACTTTC. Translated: CASSVLPHGTGANVLTF.

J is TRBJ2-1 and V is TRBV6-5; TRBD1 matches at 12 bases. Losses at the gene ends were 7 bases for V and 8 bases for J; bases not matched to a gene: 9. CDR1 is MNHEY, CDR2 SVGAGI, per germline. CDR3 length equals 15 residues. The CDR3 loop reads CASMGTGQGAYEQFF. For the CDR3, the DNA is TGTGCCAGCATGGGAACGGGACAGGGGGCATATGAGCAGTTCTTC.

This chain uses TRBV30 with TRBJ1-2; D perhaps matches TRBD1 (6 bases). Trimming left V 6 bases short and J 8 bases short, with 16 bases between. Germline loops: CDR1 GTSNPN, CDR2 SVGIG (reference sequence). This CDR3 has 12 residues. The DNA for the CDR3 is TGTGCCTGTCCAGGGGAAGGGCGAGGCTACACCTTC. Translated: CACPGEGRGYTF.

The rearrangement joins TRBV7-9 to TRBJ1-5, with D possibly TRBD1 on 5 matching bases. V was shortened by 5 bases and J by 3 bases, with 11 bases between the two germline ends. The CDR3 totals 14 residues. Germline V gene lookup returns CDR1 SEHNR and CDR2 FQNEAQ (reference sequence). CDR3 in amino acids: CASSAGHYNQPQHF. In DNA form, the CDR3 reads TGTGCCAGCAGCGCCGGACATTACAATCAGCCCCAGCATTTT.